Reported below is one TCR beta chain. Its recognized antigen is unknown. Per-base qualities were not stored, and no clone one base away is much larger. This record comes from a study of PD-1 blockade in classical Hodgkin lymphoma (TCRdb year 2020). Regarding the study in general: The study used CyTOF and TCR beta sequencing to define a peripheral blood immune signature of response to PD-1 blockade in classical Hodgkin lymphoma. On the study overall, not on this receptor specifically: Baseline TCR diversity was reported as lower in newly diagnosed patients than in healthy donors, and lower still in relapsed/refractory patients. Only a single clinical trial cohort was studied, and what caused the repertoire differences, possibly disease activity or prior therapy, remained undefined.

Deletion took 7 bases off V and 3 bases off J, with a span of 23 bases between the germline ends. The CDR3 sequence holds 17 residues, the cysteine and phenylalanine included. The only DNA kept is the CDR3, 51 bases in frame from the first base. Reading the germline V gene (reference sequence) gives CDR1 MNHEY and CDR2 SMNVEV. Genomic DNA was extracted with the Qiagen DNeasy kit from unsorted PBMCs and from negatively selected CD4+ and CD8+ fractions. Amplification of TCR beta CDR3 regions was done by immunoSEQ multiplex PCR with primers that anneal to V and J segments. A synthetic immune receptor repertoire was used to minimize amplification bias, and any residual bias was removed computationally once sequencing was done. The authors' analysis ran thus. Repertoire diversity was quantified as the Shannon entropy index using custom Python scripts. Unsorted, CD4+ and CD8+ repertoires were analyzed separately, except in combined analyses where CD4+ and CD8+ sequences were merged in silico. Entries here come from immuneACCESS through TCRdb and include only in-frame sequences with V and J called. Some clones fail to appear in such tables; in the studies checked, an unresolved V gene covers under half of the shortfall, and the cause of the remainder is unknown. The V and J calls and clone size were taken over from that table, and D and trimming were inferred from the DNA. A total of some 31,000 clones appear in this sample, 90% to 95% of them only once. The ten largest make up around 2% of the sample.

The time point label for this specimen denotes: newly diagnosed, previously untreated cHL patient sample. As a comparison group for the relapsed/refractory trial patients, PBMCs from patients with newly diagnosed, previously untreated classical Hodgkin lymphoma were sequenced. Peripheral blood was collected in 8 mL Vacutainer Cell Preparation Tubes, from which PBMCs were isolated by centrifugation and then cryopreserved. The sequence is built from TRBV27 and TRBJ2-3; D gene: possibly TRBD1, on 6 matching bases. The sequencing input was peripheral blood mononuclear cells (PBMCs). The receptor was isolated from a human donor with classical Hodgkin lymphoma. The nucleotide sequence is TGTGCCAGCATGAATTCAAAGGCCACAGGGAGAACAGATACGCAGTATTTT. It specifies CASMNSKATGRTDTQYF.